The 29 T cell receptor beta chains reported below all come from one sample, sequenced in a study of T cells after yellow fever vaccination. TCRdb called the 5' RACE reads again in MiXCR, with one record for every CDR3 protein. The sample shows 250,000 to 300,000 distinct CDR3 sequences, around 9.3% of them seen only once. The material sequenced was CD4+ T cells sorted from PBMCs, taken 5 days after the yellow fever booster vaccination. The receptor source for this set is a man aged 18 to 29 who received the YFV17D yellow fever vaccine.

This clonotype was counted a few times. The CDR3 sequence is CASSLTGRSEQFF. The CDR3 DNA sequence: TGTGCCAGCAGCTTAACAGGGAGGAGTGAGCAGTTCTTC. This sequence joins TRBV7-9 and TRBJ2-1; perhaps D is TRBD1 or TRBD2 (6 bases each). CDR1 and CDR2 from the germline V gene are SEHNR and FQNEAQ (reference sequence). The CDR3 spans 13 residues. V lost 2 bases and J 9 bases, leaving 11 bases between the germline ends. The full variable domain, in which reference TRBV7-9 and TRBJ2-1 provide the parts outside the CDR3, is DTGVSQNPRHKITKRGQNVTFRCDPISEHNRLYWYRQTLGQGPEFLTYFQNEAQLEKSRLLSDRFSAERPKGSFSTLEIQRTEQGDSAMYLCASSLTGRSEQFFGPGTRLTVL.

This clonotype was seen at least ten times. J is TRBJ1-2 and V is TRBV5-1; maybe TRBD1 (5 bases). Germline V gene data show CDR1 as SGHRS and CDR2 as YFSETQ. Trimming took off 6 bases at V and 3 bases at J, with 12 bases between the two ends. This CDR3 has 13 residues. CDR3 residues: CASTWGYDYGYTF. CDR3 bases: TGCGCCAGCACCTGGGGGTATGACTATGGCTACACCTTC.

This clonotype was found a few times. The rearrangement links TRBV11-2 to TRBJ1-1, with a possible D match to TRBD1 (5 bases). Trimming took 2 bases from V and 0 from J, leaving 10 bases between them. This CDR3 is built from 15 residues. CDR1 SGHAT and CDR2 FQNNGV come from the germline V gene. The DNA of the CDR3 is TGTGCCAGCAGCTTAATGGGGGGAGTGAACACTGAAGCTTTCTTT. The encoded protein is CASSLMGGVNTEAFF. Looking up the rest from reference TRBV11-2 and TRBJ1-1 gives the full variable domain: EAGVAQSPRYKIIEKRQSVAFWCNPISGHATLYWYQQILGQGPKLLIQFQNNGVVDDSQLPKDRFSAERLKGVDSTLKIQPAKLEDSAVYLCASSLMGGVNTEAFFGQGTRLTVV.

The J gene is TRBJ1-4, the V gene TRBV7-2; a possible D gene is TRBD1 (6 bases). V lost 3 bases, J lost 7 bases, and 12 bases lay in between. CDR1 is SGHTA, CDR2 FQGNSA, per germline. CDR3 length: 14 residues. In DNA form, the CDR3 reads TGTGCCAGCAGCTTTAGTCGACAGGTTGAAAAACTGTTTTTT. Its protein product is CASSFSRQVEKLFF. Full variable domain (outside the CDR3, taken from reference TRBV7-2 and TRBJ1-4): GAGVSQSPSNKVTEKGKDVELRCDPISGHTALYWYRQSLGQGLEFLIYFQGNSAPDKSGLPSDRFSAERTGGSVSTLTIQRTQQEDSAVYLCASSFSRQVEKLFFGSGTQLSVL.

This clonotype was detected many times. The V and J genes are TRBV5-4 and TRBJ2-3, with D possibly called TRBD1 or TRBD2 (6 bases each). This CDR3 comprises 16 residues. Trimming took 1 base from V and 3 from J, leaving 15 bases between them. Germline loops: CDR1 SGHNT, CDR2 YYREEE (reference sequence). In nucleotides, the CDR3 is TGTGCCAGCAGCTTGTCAATCGGGGGCGGAACAGATACGCAGTATTTT. Protein: CASSLSIGGGTDTQYF. Drawing the rest from reference TRBV5-4 and TRBJ2-3, the complete variable domain is ETGVTQSPTHLIKTRGQQVTLRCSSQSGHNTVSWYQQALGQGPQFIFQYYREEENGRGNFPPRFSGLQFPNYSSELNVNALELDDSALYLCASSLSIGGGTDTQYFGPGTRLTVL.

This clonotype was observed many times. The V gene is TRBV24-1, the J gene TRBJ2-3; 15 bases line up with TRBD2. CDR1 KGHDR and CDR2 SFDVKD come from the germline V gene. The junction had 4 bases not matched to a gene; V was cut back by 3 bases and J by 7 bases. The CDR3 consists of 16 residues. For the CDR3, the DNA is TGTGCCACCAGTGATAGGACTAGCGGGGGGGATTATACGCAGTATTTT. Translation: CATSDRTSGGDYTQYF.

The chain has TRBV4-1 and TRBJ2-7; perhaps D is TRBD1 or TRBD2 (5 bases each). Trimming shortened V by 0 bases and J by 0 bases, and 15 bases separated the two germline ends. The CDR3 loop spans 17 amino acids. Germline V gene data show CDR1 as MGHRA and CDR2 as YSYEKL. The CDR3, as DNA: TGCGCCAGCAGCCAAGAGCCAGTGGGACGGAGCTCCTACGAGCAGTACTTC. It translates to CASSQEPVGRSSYEQYF.

This clonotype was detected only a few times. The genes are TRBV18 and TRBJ2-1; D remains unclear. CDR1 KGHSH and CDR2 LQKENI come from the germline V gene. The CDR3 sequence is 16 residues long. V lost 4 bases and J 9 bases, leaving 22 bases between the germline ends. In DNA form, the CDR3 reads TGTGCCAGCTCACTCTATTCCCAGCCACCGCAGATTGAGCAGTTCTTC. Amino acid sequence: CASSLYSQPPQIEQFF.

This clonotype occurred many times. This chain links TRBV3-1 with TRBJ2-5; 9 nucleotides align to TRBD2. Germline trimming cut 5 bases from V and 1 base from J; bases unmatched to any gene: 8. CDR3 length equals 16 residues. Germline V gene lookup returns CDR1 LGHDT and CDR2 YNNKEL (reference sequence). CDR3 in amino acids: CASSLLLAGSQETQYF. In DNA, the CDR3 is TGTGCCAGCAGCTTACTTCTAGCGGGGAGCCAAGAGACCCAGTACTTC.

The rearrangement uses TRBV7-9 and TRBJ2-3; D gene ambiguous. CDR1 and CDR2 from the germline V gene are SEHNR and FQNEAQ (reference sequence). This CDR3 has 15 residues. V was pared by 5 bases and J by 4 bases, with 16 bases between. The CDR3 nucleotides are TGTGCCAGCAGCCCCAAGACCTGGGCGGCAGATACGCAGTATTTT. It specifies CASSPKTWAADTQYF. The full variable domain, rest sourced from reference TRBV7-9 and TRBJ2-3, is DTGVSQNPRHKITKRGQNVTFRCDPISEHNRLYWYRQTLGQGPEFLTYFQNEAQLEKSRLLSDRFSAERPKGSFSTLEIQRTEQGDSAMYLCASSPKTWAADTQYFGPGTRLTVL.

This clonotype was found many times. Compared with germline, one end of the junction differs, possibly owing to a read error. Here the CDR3 DNA reads TGTGCCAGCAGCCAGGGACAGGGCGGGCAGCCCCAGCATTTT. As protein: CASSQGQGGQPQHF. The V call is TRBV4-1, the J call TRBJ1-5; TRBD1 aligns across 9 bases. Germline values: CDR1 MGHRA, CDR2 YSYEKL. The CDR3 runs 14 residues.

This clonotype appeared a few times. The chain carries TRBV6-1 and TRBJ2-3; perhaps TRBD1 as D (5 bases). Germline values: CDR1 MNHNS, CDR2 SASEGT. The germline V and J ends were trimmed by 6 bases and 1 base, with 11 bases remaining between them. The CDR3 has 14 amino acids. The CDR3 sequence is CASRRSTGTDTQYF. In DNA form, the CDR3 reads TGTGCCAGCAGGCGATCGACAGGCACAGATACGCAGTATTTT.

The genes are TRBV7-6 and TRBJ2-7; D is tentatively TRBD1 or TRBD2 (6 bases each). Trimming removed 6 bases from V and 7 bases from J, with 19 bases in between. The germline CDR1 and CDR2 sequences are SGHVS and FNYEAQ. The CDR3 runs to 14 residues. Here the CDR3 DNA reads TGTGCCAGCAGTGGCCCCGGGCAAGGGGGGGAGCAGTACTTC. It is translated as CASSGPGQGGEQYF.

This chain uses TRBV6-5 with TRBJ1-5; no clear D gene. Trimming cost V 6 bases and J 7 bases, with 13 bases left between them. The CDR3 has 13 residues. Germline CDR1 and CDR2: MNHEY and SVGAGI. The CDR3 DNA follows: TGTGCCAGCAGCACCGGACTCCAGCAGCCCCAGCATTTT. This gives the protein CASSTGLQQPQHF.

The V call is TRBV5-1, the J call TRBJ2-1; D may match TRBD1 or TRBD2 (6 bases each). Germline V gene sequence: CDR1 SGHRS, CDR2 YFSETQ. CDR3 size: 15 residues. V was shortened by 1 base and J by 6 bases, with 14 bases between the two germline ends. CDR3 bases: TGCGCCAGCAGCTTGTCGGGGGCACAGCTCAATGAGCAGTTCTTC. Translation gives CASSLSGAQLNEQFF.

This clonotype was counted many times. This rearrangement joins TRBV18 to TRBJ2-5; D unclear. V lost 3 bases to trimming and J lost 5 bases, with 10 bases between them. Germline loops: CDR1 KGHSH, CDR2 LQKENI. The CDR3 has 13 amino acids. The CDR3 nucleotides read TGTGCCAGCTCACCGCCGACCACGGAGACCCAGTACTTC. It codes for CASSPPTTETQYF.

The J gene is TRBJ1-1, the V gene TRBV7-2; D is possibly TRBD1 (5 bases). V shed 1 base and J shed 5 bases, with 17 bases lying between them. The CDR3 loop spans 16 amino acids. CDR1 SGHTA and CDR2 FQGNSA come from the germline V gene. CDR3 bases: TGTGCCAGCAGCTTAGGCCCGAGGGCGGGGGAGACTGAAGCTTTCTTT. Translated: CASSLGPRAGETEAFF.

The chain is built from TRBV12-3 or TRBV12-4 and TRBJ2-2; D is perhaps TRBD1 (5 bases). V gave up 6 bases and J gave up 5 bases, with 16 bases separating them. The CDR3 runs to 15 residues. CDR3 sequence reads: CASRPRVGETGELFF. The CDR3 DNA is TGTGCCAGCAGACCCAGGGTAGGGGAAACCGGGGAGCTGTTTTTT.

This CDR3 reads CSASLGQGPNYGYTF. The CDR3 nucleotides read TGCAGTGCTAGTCTCGGGCAGGGGCCTAACTATGGCTACACCTTC. The V and J genes are TRBV20-1 and TRBJ1-2; possible D gene TRBD1, 6 bases. The ends were cut back, 3 bases at V and 0 bases at J, with 14 bases in the middle. The CDR3 totals 15 residues. CDR1 DFQATT and CDR2 SNEGSKA come from the germline V gene (reference sequence).

This clonotype was seen ten or more times. The rearrangement joins TRBV20-1 to TRBJ1-5; no firm D call. V gave up 1 base and J gave up 0 bases, with 10 bases separating them. This CDR3 comprises 15 residues. CDR1 and CDR2 from the germline V gene are DFQATT and SNEGSKA (reference sequence). The CDR3 sequence: CSARGAPTSNQPQHF. As DNA, the CDR3 is TGCAGTGCTAGAGGGGCCCCCACTAGCAATCAGCCCCAGCATTTT.

This clonotype turned up a few times. The genes are TRBV5-4 and TRBJ2-7; 9 nucleotides agree with TRBD1. The germline V gene encodes CDR1 SGHNT and CDR2 YYREEE (reference sequence). The CDR3 consists of 15 residues. With V trimmed by 4 bases and J by 5 bases, 10 bases remained unmatched. The chain's CDR3 is CASSPSGQGGDEQYF. CDR3 nucleotides: TGTGCCAGCAGCCCATCGGGACAGGGTGGCGACGAGCAGTACTTC. Based on the CDR3 plus reference TRBV5-4 and TRBJ2-7, the full variable domain is ETGVTQSPTHLIKTRGQQVTLRCSSQSGHNTVSWYQQALGQGPQFIFQYYREEENGRGNFPPRFSGLQFPNYSSELNVNALELDDSALYLCASSPSGQGGDEQYFGPGTRLTVT.

This clonotype was picked up many times. The genes are TRBV3-1 and TRBJ1-1; D ambiguous. The CDR3 runs to 12 residues. Trimming cost V 0 bases and J 10 bases, with 9 bases left between them. CDR1 and CDR2 (germline): LGHDT, YNNKEL (reference sequence). CDR3 in amino acids: CASSQEAQRAFF. In DNA, the CDR3 is TGTGCCAGCAGCCAAGAGGCACAGCGAGCTTTCTTT. Together with reference TRBV3-1 and TRBJ1-1, the CDR3 gives the full variable domain: DTAVSQTPKYLVTQMGNDKSIKCEQNLGHDTMYWYKQDSKKFLKIMFSYNNKELIINETVPNRFSPKSPDKAHLNLHINSLELGDSAVYFCASSQEAQRAFFGQGTRLTVV.

This clonotype occurred many times. The gene calls are TRBV18 and TRBJ1-2; D unclear. CDR1 is KGHSH and CDR2 is LQKENI in the germline V gene. Trimming cost V 0 bases and J 7 bases, with 6 bases left between them. The CDR3 is 12 amino acids. CDR3 sequence reads: CASSPPESGYTF. The CDR3 DNA reads TGTGCCAGCTCACCACCGGAAAGTGGCTACACCTTC.

Ten or more counts support this clonotype. The J gene is TRBJ2-3, the V gene TRBV7-3, with a weak D call TRBD2 (6 bases). The ends were cut back, 5 bases at V and 0 bases at J, with 18 bases in the middle. The CDR3 extends over 17 amino acids. Per the germline V gene, CDR1 is SGHTA and CDR2 is FQGTGA. This chain's CDR3 is CASSPLTGVSSTDTQYF. In nucleotides, the CDR3 is TGTGCCAGCAGCCCGCTTACGGGAGTCTCGAGCACAGATACGCAGTATTTT.

In this sample, this clonotype turned up a few times. V and J are TRBV5-1 and TRBJ2-3; 8 bases match TRBD2. The V segment lost 2 bases and the J segment 3 bases; nucleotides outside the gene matches: 5. Germline V CDR1 and CDR2: SGHRS, YFSETQ. This CDR3 spans 15 amino acids. CDR3 DNA: TGCGCCAGCAGCTTCGGCGGGGGGTGGACAGATACGCAGTATTTT. Translating it yields CASSFGGGWTDTQYF.

The sample holds many counts of this clonotype. The chain carries TRBV5-1 and TRBJ2-4, with D uncertain. Germline CDR1 is SGHRS and CDR2 is YFSETQ. There are 14 residues in the CDR3. V lost 0 bases, J lost 0 bases, and 4 bases lay in between. Here the CDR3 DNA reads TGCGCCAGCAGCTTGGAGGGAGCCAAAAACATTCAGTACTTC. Translating it yields CASSLEGAKNIQYF.

This clonotype was found many times. The chain uses TRBV5-4 and TRBJ2-6; D is possibly TRBD1 (5 bases). V lost 4 bases and J 3 bases, leaving 11 bases between the germline ends. Germline V gene data show CDR1 as SGHNT and CDR2 as YYREEE (reference sequence). This CDR3 is 15 amino acids long. CDR3 sequence: CASSARDFGANVLTF. The CDR3 DNA reads as TGTGCCAGCAGCGCCAGGGATTTTGGGGCCAACGTCCTGACTTTC.

The sample holds a few counts of this clonotype. The chain combines TRBV9 with TRBJ1-3, with TRBD1 as a possible D gene (6 bases). CDR3 length: 16 amino acids. V lost 3 bases, J lost 5 bases, and 18 bases lay in between. The germline V gene has CDR1 SGDLS and CDR2 YYNGEE. CDR3 nucleotide sequence: TGTGCCAGCAGCGCCCGCCGCGGGGGGGGCAGAAACACCATATATTTT. Its protein is CASSARRGGGRNTIYF.

The chain carries TRBV20-1 and TRBJ1-2, with D possibly TRBD1 on 6 matching bases. The CDR3 has 12 amino acids. Trimming removed 4 bases at V and 8 bases at J, with 14 bases between. Germline CDR1 reads DFQATT; CDR2 reads SNEGSKA (reference sequence). The CDR3 spells CSAITGFAGYTF. The CDR3, as DNA: TGCAGTGCTATCACAGGGTTCGCCGGCTACACCTTC.